This T cell receptor beta chain is drawn from a study of OX40 agonist ivuxolimab in advanced cancers. Assay: immunoSEQ multiplex PCR; the TCRdb copy retains only in-frame clones and omits some. The sample holds roughly 130,000 clones, around 93% seen once. The CDR3 is made up of 17 amino acids. V lost 0 bases to trimming and J lost 3 bases, with 18 bases between them. This clonotype was sampled from an adult with an advanced solid tumor such as melanoma, head and neck, liver or kidney cancer. This material consisted of CD4+ or CD8+ T cells sorted from blood, taken in a trial of the OX40 agonist ivuxolimab. The V gene is TRBV5-3, the J gene TRBJ1-1, with D possibly being TRBD1 (6 bases). TRBV5-3 is an ORF for which the function is uncertain. For the CDR3, the DNA is TGTGCCAGAAGCTTGGGGCAGGGGACTCCTAGAGACACTGAAGCTTTCTTT. It is translated as CARSLGQGTPRDTEAFF.